These T cell receptor beta chains were read from a single sample in a study of Ad26.COV2.S vaccination and SARS-CoV-2 variants. Clones were read by immunoSEQ multiplex PCR, and TCRdb kept only the in-frame ones, dropping some. The data contain some 420,000 clones, approximately 87% of them singletons. Here the sequenced sample was peripheral blood, taken in a trial of Ad26.COV2.S vaccine versus placebo. All receptors come from a person aged 18-60 years who received the Ad26.COV2.S COVID-19 vaccine or a placebo. Both conserved end residues are part of each CDR3. Fields, in order: V gene, J gene, CDR3 length, clone size, CDR3 protein. Size tells how often a clone was seen (once, few, many) or the class of an expanded clone, and some rows leave it out.

v_call: TRBV14; j_call: TRBJ2-7; cdr3_length: 14; clone_size: NA; cdr3_aa: CASSRRDRWYEQYF
v_call: TRBV30; j_call: TRBJ1-3; cdr3_length: 15; clone_size: few; cdr3_aa: CAWSVQSSSGNTIYF
v_call: TRBV9; j_call: TRBJ1-2; cdr3_length: 13; clone_size: NA; cdr3_aa: CASSVGANYGYTF
v_call: TRBV7-3; j_call: TRBJ1-6; cdr3_length: 15; clone_size: NA; cdr3_aa: CASSLMPGGNSPLHF
v_call: TRBV10-3; j_call: TRBJ2-5; cdr3_length: 13; clone_size: NA; cdr3_aa: CATQVGLGETQYF
v_call: TRBV5-1; j_call: TRBJ1-1; cdr3_length: 15; clone_size: NA; cdr3_aa: CASSTAGEDGTEAFF
v_call: TRBV9; j_call: TRBJ1-2; cdr3_length: 13; clone_size: few; cdr3_aa: CASSVTGDYGYTF
v_call: TRBV6-1; j_call: TRBJ1-4; cdr3_length: 17; clone_size: NA; cdr3_aa: CASSAWGRGEAVEKLFF
v_call: TRBV18; j_call: TRBJ1-5; cdr3_length: 13; clone_size: NA; cdr3_aa: CASSQQGRQPQHF
v_call: TRBV7-3; j_call: TRBJ1-1; cdr3_length: 14; clone_size: NA; cdr3_aa: CASSLNTLNTEAFF
v_call: TRBV4-3; j_call: TRBJ2-1; cdr3_length: 14; clone_size: NA; cdr3_aa: CASSQDWSGFEQFF
v_call: TRBV28; j_call: TRBJ1-2; cdr3_length: 14; clone_size: NA; cdr3_aa: CASSSPTGNYGYTF
v_call: TRBV6-5; j_call: TRBJ2-3; cdr3_length: 13; clone_size: NA; cdr3_aa: CASRPNPEDTQYF
v_call: TRBV5-5; j_call: TRBJ2-3; cdr3_length: 15; clone_size: NA; cdr3_aa: CASSLASGVGDTQYF
v_call: TRBV4-3; j_call: TRBJ2-1; cdr3_length: 13; clone_size: NA; cdr3_aa: CASSQDLRDEQFF
v_call: TRBV7-8; j_call: TRBJ2-3; cdr3_length: 17; clone_size: NA; cdr3_aa: CASSRVRLADFTDTQYF
v_call: TRBV3-1/TRBV3-2; j_call: TRBJ2-7; cdr3_length: 14; clone_size: NA; cdr3_aa: CATQNGRRSYEQYF
v_call: TRBV2; j_call: TRBJ1-3; cdr3_length: 15; clone_size: NA; cdr3_aa: CASSGLGQAGNTIYF
v_call: TRBV9; j_call: TRBJ1-2; cdr3_length: 16; clone_size: NA; cdr3_aa: CASSPGAGRPRDGYTF
v_call: TRBV4-1; j_call: TRBJ2-3; cdr3_length: 16; clone_size: NA; cdr3_aa: CASSQDLATTTDTQYF
v_call: TRBV12-3/TRBV12-4; j_call: TRBJ2-7; cdr3_length: 11; clone_size: NA; cdr3_aa: CASSFFREQYF
v_call: TRBV19; j_call: TRBJ2-5; cdr3_length: 15; clone_size: NA; cdr3_aa: CASSITGRVQETQYF
v_call: TRBV6-1; j_call: TRBJ1-4; cdr3_length: 10; clone_size: NA; cdr3_aa: CASSERLLFF
v_call: TRBV3-1/TRBV3-2; j_call: TRBJ1-3; cdr3_length: 15; clone_size: NA; cdr3_aa: CASSQRPGGGNTIYF
v_call: TRBV28; j_call: TRBJ2-1; cdr3_length: 15; clone_size: NA; cdr3_aa: CASSTRDRLYNEQFF
v_call: TRBV4-1; j_call: TRBJ1-6; cdr3_length: 16; clone_size: NA; cdr3_aa: CASSQSPGLYNSPLHF
v_call: TRBV30; j_call: TRBJ2-7; cdr3_length: 12; clone_size: NA; cdr3_aa: CAWGAQSYEQYF
v_call: TRBV27; j_call: TRBJ1-6; cdr3_length: 14; clone_size: NA; cdr3_aa: CASSTGQFNSPLHF
v_call: TRBV19; j_call: TRBJ2-1; cdr3_length: 17; clone_size: NA; cdr3_aa: CASSILGTGGGYNEQFF
v_call: TRBV4-3; j_call: TRBJ2-7; cdr3_length: 16; clone_size: NA; cdr3_aa: CASSQDALAGRYEQYF
v_call: TRBV27; j_call: TRBJ2-7; cdr3_length: 13; clone_size: NA; cdr3_aa: CASHRESSYEQYF
v_call: TRBV18; j_call: TRBJ1-3; cdr3_length: 14; clone_size: NA; cdr3_aa: CASSRGTDGNTIYF
v_call: TRBV10-2; j_call: TRBJ1-6; cdr3_length: 13; clone_size: NA; cdr3_aa: CASSAGRGSPLHF
v_call: TRBV5-1; j_call: TRBJ1-4; cdr3_length: 16; clone_size: NA; cdr3_aa: CASSPRQGAIDEKLFF
v_call: TRBV10-3; j_call: TRBJ1-1; cdr3_length: 13; clone_size: NA; cdr3_aa: CAISERRGPEAFF
v_call: TRBV6-2/TRBV6-3; j_call: TRBJ1-2; cdr3_length: 13; clone_size: NA; cdr3_aa: CASSYEQGLGYTF
v_call: TRBV27; j_call: TRBJ1-5; cdr3_length: 17; clone_size: NA; cdr3_aa: CASSLFSHGRINQPQHF
v_call: TRBV3-1/TRBV3-2; j_call: TRBJ1-3; cdr3_length: 16; clone_size: NA; cdr3_aa: CASSLGGQASGNTIYF
v_call: TRBV25-1; j_call: TRBJ2-7; cdr3_length: 16; clone_size: once; cdr3_aa: CASSSIAGESSYEQYF
v_call: TRBV19; j_call: TRBJ2-7; cdr3_length: 12; clone_size: once; cdr3_aa: CASAGPVGEQYF
v_call: TRBV3-1/TRBV3-2; j_call: TRBJ2-3; cdr3_length: 17; clone_size: once; cdr3_aa: CASSQDPPSGFTDTQYF
v_call: TRBV13; j_call: TRBJ2-1; cdr3_length: 14; clone_size: once; cdr3_aa: CASSDPSRRDEQFF
v_call: TRBV5-1; j_call: TRBJ2-5; cdr3_length: 15; clone_size: NA; cdr3_aa: CASSPGLESQETQYF
v_call: TRBV7-9; j_call: TRBJ2-2; cdr3_length: 15; clone_size: NA; cdr3_aa: CASSFKGRNTGELFF
v_call: TRBV4-1; j_call: TRBJ2-2; cdr3_length: 17; clone_size: NA; cdr3_aa: CASSQDQLEPNTGELFF
v_call: TRBV6-2/TRBV6-3; j_call: TRBJ2-7; cdr3_length: 14; clone_size: few; cdr3_aa: CASSYFGQSYEQYF
v_call: TRBV12-3/TRBV12-4; j_call: TRBJ1-1; cdr3_length: 13; clone_size: NA; cdr3_aa: CASSFRVRAEAFF
v_call: TRBV4-1; j_call: TRBJ1-2; cdr3_length: 16; clone_size: NA; cdr3_aa: CASSQDPARGNYGYTF
v_call: TRBV5-5; j_call: TRBJ2-5; cdr3_length: 14; clone_size: NA; cdr3_aa: CASSLGPSQETQYF